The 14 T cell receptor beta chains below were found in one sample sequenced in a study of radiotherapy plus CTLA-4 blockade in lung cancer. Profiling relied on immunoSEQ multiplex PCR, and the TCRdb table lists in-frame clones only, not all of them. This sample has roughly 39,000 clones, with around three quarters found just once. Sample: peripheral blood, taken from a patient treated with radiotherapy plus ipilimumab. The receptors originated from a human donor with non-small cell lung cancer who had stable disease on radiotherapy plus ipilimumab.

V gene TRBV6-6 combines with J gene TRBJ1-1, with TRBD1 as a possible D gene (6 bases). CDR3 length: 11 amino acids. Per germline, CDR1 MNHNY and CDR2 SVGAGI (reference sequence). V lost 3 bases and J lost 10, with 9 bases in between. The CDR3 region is CASSYKQGAFF. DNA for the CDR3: TGTGCCAGCAGTTATAAACAGGGAGCTTTCTTT.

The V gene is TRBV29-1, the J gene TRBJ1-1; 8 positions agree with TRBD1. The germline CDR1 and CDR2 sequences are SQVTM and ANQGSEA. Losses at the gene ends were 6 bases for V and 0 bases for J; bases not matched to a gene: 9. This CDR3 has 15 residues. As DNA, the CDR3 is TGCAGCGTGGGGACAGGCGTTGCCGTGAACACTGAAGCTTTCTTT. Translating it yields CSVGTGVAVNTEAFF. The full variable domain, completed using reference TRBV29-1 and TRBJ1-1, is SAVISQKPSRDICQRGTSLTIQCQVDSQVTMMFWYRQQPGQSLTLIATANQGSEATYESGFVIDKFPISRPNLTFSTLTVSNMSPEDSSIYLCSVGTGVAVNTEAFFGQGTRLTVV.

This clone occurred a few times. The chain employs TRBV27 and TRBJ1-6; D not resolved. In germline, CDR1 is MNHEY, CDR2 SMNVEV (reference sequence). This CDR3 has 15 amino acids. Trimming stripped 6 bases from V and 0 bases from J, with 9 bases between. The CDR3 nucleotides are TGTGCCAGCAGGTTTGCGAGCTCCTATAATTCACCCCTCCACTTT. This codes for CASRFASSYNSPLHF.

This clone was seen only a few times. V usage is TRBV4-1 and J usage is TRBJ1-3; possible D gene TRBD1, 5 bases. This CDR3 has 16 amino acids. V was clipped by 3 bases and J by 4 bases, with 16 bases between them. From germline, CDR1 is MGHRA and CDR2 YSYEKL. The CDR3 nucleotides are TGCGCCAGCAGCCAGGGTTCGGAGGGGTCAGGAAACACCATATATTTT. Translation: CASSQGSEGSGNTIYF.

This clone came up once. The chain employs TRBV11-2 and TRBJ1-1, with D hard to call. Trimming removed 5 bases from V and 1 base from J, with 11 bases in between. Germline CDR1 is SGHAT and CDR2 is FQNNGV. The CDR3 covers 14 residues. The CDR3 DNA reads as TGTGCCAGCAGCCCTCGACGGGGGAACACTGAAGCTTTCTTT. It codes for CASSPRRGNTEAFF.

CDR3 residues: CASSLGGTMNTEAFF. CDR3 sequence (DNA): TGCGCCAGCAGCTTGGGGGGTACCATGAACACTGAAGCTTTCTTT. The chain is built from TRBV5-1 and TRBJ1-1; D ambiguous. The CDR3 length is 15 residues. Germline V lookup: CDR1 SGHRS, CDR2 YFSETQ. Trimming stripped 0 bases from V and 0 bases from J, with 9 bases between.

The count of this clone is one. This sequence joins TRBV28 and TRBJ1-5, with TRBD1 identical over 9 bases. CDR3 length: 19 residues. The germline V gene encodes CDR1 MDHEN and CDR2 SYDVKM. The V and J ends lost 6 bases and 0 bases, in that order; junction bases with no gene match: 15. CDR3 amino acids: CASRPRRDRVSNSNQPQHF. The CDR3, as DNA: TGTGCCAGCAGACCTCGAAGGGACAGGGTTTCGAATAGCAATCAGCCCCAGCATTTT.

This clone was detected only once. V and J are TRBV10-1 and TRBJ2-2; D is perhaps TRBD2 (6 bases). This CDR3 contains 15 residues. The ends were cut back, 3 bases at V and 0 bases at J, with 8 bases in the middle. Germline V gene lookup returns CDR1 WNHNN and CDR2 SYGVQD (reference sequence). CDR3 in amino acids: CASSDGGTNTGELFF. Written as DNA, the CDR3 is TGCGCCAGCAGTGATGGAGGGACGAACACCGGGGAGCTGTTTTTT.

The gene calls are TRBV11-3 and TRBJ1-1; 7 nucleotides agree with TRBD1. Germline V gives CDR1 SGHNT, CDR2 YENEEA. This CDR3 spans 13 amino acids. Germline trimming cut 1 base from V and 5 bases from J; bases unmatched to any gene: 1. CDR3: CASSLGTGTEAFF. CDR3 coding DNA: TGTGCCAGCAGCTTAGGGACAGGAACTGAAGCTTTCTTT.

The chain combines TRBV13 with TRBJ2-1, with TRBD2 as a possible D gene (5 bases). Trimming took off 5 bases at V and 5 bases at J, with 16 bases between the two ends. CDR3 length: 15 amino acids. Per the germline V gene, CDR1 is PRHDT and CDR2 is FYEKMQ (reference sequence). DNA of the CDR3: TGTGCCAGCAGCGAAGAGGGTGTCCTAAACAATGAGCAGTTCTTC. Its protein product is CASSEEGVLNNEQFF.

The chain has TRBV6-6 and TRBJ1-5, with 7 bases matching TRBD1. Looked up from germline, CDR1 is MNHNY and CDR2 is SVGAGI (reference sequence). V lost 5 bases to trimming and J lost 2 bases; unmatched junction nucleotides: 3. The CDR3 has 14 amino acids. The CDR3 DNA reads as TGTGCCAGCAGTGGACAGGCGGGCAATCAGCCCCAGCATTTT. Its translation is CASSGQAGNQPQHF.

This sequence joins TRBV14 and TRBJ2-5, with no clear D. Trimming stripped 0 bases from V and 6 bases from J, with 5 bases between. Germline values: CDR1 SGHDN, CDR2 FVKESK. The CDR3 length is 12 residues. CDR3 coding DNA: TGTGCCAGCAGCCAAGATTTCCAGACCCAGTACTTC. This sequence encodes CASSQDFQTQYF.

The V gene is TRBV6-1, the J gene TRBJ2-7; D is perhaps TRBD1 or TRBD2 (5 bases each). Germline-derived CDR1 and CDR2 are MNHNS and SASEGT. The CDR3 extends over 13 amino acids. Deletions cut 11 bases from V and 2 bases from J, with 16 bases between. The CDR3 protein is CAVGEPLTYEQYF. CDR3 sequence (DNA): TGTGCCGTGGGGGAGCCGCTAACCTACGAGCAGTACTTC.

CDR3 nucleotides: TGTGCCAGCTCACCGACAGTTAACTATGGCTACACCTTC. It specifies CASSPTVNYGYTF. J is TRBJ1-2 and V is TRBV9; the D gene is possibly TRBD1 (5 bases). The germline gives CDR1 SGDLS, CDR2 YYNGEE. This CDR3 has 13 residues. With 7 bases removed from V and 1 base from J, the gap between germline ends came to 11 bases.